This note documents a single TCR beta chain sequence. The data are from a study of T cell changes during pregnancy in multiple sclerosis. This CDR3 is 13 amino acids long. Germline loops: CDR1 MNHEY, CDR2 SMNVEV (reference sequence). Between the trimmed V and J ends, which lost 0 bases and 3 bases, there was a span of 6 bases. TCRdb's table, derived via immunoSEQ multiplex PCR, lists solely in-frame clones and lacks some. Here the sample spans 70,000 to 80,000 clones, 85% to 95% being singletons. The sequence was obtained from a female donor with multiple sclerosis, enrolled in a pregnancy study. The chain recombines TRBV27 with TRBJ2-7; D is ambiguous. The specimen comprised peripheral blood, sampled in the first trimester of pregnancy. The DNA for the CDR3 is TGTGCCAGCAGTTTATCCCCCTACTACGAGCAGTACTTC. Protein: CASSLSPYYEQYF.